This T cell receptor beta chain originates from a study of OX40 agonist ivuxolimab in advanced cancers. Germline V CDR1 and CDR2: MNHEY, SMNVEV (reference sequence). The CDR3 has 15 amino acids. V was trimmed by 6 bases and J by 0 bases, leaving 12 bases between them. TCRdb's copy holds only in-frame clones and misses some; the assay was immunoSEQ multiplex PCR. The sample has over 10,000 clones; roughly two thirds are singletons. V and J are TRBV27 and TRBJ2-1, with D possibly called TRBD1 or TRBD2 (5 bases each). Specimen: CD4+ or CD8+ T cells sorted from blood, collected in a trial of the OX40 agonist ivuxolimab. This receptor was obtained from an adult with an advanced solid tumor such as melanoma, head and neck, liver or kidney cancer. The CDR3, as DNA: TGTGCCAGCAGCTTGGGGGTCAGCTCCTACAATGAGCAGTTCTTC. It is translated as CASSLGVSSYNEQFF.